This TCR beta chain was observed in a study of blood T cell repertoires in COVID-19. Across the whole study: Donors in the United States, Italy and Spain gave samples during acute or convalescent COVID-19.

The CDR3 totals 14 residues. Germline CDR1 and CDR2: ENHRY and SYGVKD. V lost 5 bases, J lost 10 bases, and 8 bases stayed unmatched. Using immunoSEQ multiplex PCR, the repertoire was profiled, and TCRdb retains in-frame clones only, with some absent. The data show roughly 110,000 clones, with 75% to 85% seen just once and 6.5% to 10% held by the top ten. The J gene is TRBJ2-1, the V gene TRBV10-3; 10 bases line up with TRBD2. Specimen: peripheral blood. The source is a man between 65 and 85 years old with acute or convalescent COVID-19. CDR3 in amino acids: CAISNLAGAIEQFF. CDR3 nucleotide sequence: TGTGCCATCAGTAATCTAGCGGGAGCTATCGAGCAGTTCTTC.